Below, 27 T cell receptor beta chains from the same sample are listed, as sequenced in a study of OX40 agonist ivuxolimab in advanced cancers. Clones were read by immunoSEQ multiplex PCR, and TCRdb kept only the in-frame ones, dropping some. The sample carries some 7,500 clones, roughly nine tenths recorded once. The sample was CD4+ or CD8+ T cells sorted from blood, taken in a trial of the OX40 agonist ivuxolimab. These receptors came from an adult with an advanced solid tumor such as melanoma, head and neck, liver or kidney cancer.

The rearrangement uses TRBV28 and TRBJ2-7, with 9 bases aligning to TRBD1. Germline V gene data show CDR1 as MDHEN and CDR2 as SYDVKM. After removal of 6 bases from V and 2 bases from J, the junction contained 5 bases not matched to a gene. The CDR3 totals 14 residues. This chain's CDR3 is CASSPGTGPYEQYF. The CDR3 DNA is TGTGCCAGCAGCCCTGGGACAGGGCCCTACGAGCAGTACTTC.

The CDR3 DNA reads as TGTGCCAGCAGTTACTCGATCGGGGAGGGCTACACCTTC. Amino acid sequence: CASSYSIGEGYTF. The V gene is TRBV6-5, the J gene TRBJ1-2; D gene uncertain. Germline V gene lookup returns CDR1 MNHEY and CDR2 SVGAGI. Trimming pared 0 bases from V and 8 bases from J, leaving 10 bases between. The CDR3 has 13 amino acids.

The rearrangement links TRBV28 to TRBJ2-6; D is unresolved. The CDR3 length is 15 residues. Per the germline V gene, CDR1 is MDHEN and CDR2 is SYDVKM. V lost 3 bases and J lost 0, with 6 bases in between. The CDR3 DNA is TGTGCCAGCAGTTTTAGTAGCTCTGGGGCCAACGTCCTGACTTTC. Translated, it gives CASSFSSSGANVLTF.

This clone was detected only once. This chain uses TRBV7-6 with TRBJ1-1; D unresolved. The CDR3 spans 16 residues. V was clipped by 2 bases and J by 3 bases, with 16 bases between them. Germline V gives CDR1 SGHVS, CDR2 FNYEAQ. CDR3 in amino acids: CASSLIPEGVDTEAFF. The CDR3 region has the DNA TGTGCCAGCAGCTTAATTCCGGAGGGAGTGGACACTGAAGCTTTCTTT.

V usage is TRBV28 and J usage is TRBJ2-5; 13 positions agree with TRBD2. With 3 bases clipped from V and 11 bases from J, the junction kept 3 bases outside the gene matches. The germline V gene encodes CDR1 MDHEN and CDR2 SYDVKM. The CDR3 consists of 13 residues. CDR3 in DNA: TGTGCCAGCAGTTTGGGGACTAGCGGGGAGCAGTACTTC. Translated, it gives CASSLGTSGEQYF.

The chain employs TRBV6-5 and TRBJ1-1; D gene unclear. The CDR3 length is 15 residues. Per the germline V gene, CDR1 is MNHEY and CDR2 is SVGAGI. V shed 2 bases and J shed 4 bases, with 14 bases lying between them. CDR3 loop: CASSYVGIGLTEAFF. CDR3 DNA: TGTGCCAGCAGTTACGTTGGGATAGGCCTCACTGAAGCTTTCTTT.

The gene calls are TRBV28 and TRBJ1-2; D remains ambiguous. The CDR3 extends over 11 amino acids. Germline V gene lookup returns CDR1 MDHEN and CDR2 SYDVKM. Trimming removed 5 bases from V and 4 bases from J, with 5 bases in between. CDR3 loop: CASSPSYGYTF. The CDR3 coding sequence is TGTGCCAGCAGTCCCTCCTATGGCTACACCTTC.

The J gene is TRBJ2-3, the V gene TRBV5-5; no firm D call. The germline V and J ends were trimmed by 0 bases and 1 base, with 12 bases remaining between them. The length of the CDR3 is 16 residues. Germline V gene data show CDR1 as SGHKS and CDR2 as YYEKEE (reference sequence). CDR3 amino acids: CASSLDAYQGTDTQYF. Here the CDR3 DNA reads TGTGCCAGCAGCTTGGACGCCTATCAGGGCACAGATACGCAGTATTTT.

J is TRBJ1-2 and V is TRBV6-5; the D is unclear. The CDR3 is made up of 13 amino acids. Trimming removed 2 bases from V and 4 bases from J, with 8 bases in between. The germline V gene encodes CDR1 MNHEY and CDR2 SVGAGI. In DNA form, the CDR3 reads TGTGCCAGCAGTTACGGGCAGAGCTATGGCTACACCTTC. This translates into CASSYGQSYGYTF.

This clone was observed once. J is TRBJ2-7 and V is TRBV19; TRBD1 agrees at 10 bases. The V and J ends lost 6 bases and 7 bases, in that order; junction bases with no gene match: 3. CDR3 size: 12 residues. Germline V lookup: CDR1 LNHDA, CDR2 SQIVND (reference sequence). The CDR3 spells CASRTGGEEQYF. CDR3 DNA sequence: TGTGCCAGTAGGACAGGGGGCGAAGAGCAGTACTTC.

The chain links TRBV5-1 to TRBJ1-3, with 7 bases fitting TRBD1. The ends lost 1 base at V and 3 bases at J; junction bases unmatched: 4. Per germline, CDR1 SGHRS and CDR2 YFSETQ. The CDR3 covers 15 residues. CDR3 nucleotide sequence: TGCGCCAGCAGCTTGTATTCAGGGGGTGGAAACACCATATATTTT. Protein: CASSLYSGGGNTIYF.

The CDR3 nucleotides read TGTGCCAGCAGCCAAGAGGACAGGGGCAACAATGAGCAGTTCTTC. This encodes CASSQEDRGNNEQFF. V and J are TRBV4-2 and TRBJ2-1, with 9 positions matching TRBD1. The length of the CDR3 is 15 residues. Germline CDR1 LGHNA, CDR2 YNFKEQ. The trim removed 0 bases at V and 5 bases at J, leaving 2 bases unmatched.

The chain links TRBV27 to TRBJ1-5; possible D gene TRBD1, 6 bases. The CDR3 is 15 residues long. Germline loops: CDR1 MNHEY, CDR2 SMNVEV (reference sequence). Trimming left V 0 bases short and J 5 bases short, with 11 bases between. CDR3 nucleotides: TGTGCCAGCAGTTTATCCTCAGGGGCCTATCAGCCCCAGCATTTT. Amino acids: CASSLSSGAYQPQHF.

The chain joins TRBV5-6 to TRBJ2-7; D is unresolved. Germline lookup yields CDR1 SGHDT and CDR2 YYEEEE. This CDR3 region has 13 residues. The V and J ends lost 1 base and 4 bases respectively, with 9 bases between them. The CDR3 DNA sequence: TGTGCCAGCAGCTTGTGGACGGATTACGAGCAGTACTTC. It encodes CASSLWTDYEQYF.

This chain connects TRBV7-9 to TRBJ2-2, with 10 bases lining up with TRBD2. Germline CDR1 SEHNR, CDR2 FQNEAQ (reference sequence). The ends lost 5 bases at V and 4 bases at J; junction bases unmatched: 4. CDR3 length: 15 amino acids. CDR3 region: CASSHRTSGTGELFF. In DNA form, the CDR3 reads TGTGCCAGCAGCCACCGGACTAGCGGCACCGGGGAGCTGTTTTTT.

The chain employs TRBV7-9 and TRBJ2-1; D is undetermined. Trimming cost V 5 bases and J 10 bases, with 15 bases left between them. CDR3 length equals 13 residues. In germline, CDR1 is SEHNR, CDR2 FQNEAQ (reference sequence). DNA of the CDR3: TGTGCCAGCAGCCCCCCGACCGTATCGGAGCAGTTCTTC. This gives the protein CASSPPTVSEQFF.

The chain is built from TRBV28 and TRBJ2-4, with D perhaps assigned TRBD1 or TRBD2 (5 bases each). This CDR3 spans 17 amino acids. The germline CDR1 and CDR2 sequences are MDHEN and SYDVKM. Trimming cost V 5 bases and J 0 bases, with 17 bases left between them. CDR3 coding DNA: TGTGCCAGCAGTGTCCTCGGGACGACCCTAGCCAAAAACATTCAGTACTTC. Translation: CASSVLGTTLAKNIQYF.

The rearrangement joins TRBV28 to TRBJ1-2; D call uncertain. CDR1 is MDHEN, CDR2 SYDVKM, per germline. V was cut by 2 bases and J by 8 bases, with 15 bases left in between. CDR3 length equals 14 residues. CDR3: CASSLSAGRRGYTF. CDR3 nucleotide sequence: TGTGCCAGCAGTTTAAGTGCGGGAAGAAGAGGCTACACCTTC.

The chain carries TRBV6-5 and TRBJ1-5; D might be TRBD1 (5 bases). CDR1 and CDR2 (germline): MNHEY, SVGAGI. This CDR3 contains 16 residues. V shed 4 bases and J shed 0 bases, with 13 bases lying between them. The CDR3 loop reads CASSSYRPDSNQPQHF. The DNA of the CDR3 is TGTGCCAGCAGTTCCTACAGGCCGGATAGCAATCAGCCCCAGCATTTT.

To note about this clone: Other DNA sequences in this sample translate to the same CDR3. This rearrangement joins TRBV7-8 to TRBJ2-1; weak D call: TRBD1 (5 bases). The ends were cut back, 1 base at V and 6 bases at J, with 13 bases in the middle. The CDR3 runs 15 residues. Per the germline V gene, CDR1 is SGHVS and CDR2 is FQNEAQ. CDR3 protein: CASSLDGAPVNEQFF. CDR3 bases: TGTGCCAGCAGCTTAGATGGGGCCCCGGTCAATGAGCAGTTCTTC.

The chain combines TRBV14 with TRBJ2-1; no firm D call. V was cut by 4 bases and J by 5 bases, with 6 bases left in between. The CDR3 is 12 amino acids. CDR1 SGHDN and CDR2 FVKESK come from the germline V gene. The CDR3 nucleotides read TGTGCCAGCAGCCCGCCAGACAATGAGCAGTTCTTC. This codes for CASSPPDNEQFF.

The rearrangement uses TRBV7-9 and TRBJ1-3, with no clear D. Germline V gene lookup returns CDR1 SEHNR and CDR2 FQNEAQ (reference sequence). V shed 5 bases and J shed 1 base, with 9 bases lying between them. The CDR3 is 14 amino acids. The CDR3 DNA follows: TGTGCCAGCAGCGTCCTTGGGTCTGGAAACACCATATATTTT. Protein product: CASSVLGSGNTIYF.

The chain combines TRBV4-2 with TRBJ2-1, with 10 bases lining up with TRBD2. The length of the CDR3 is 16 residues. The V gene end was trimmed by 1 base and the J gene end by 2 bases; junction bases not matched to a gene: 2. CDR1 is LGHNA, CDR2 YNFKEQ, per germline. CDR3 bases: TGTGCCAGCAGCCAAGTTCTAGCGGGAGCCTACAATGAGCAGTTCTTC. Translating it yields CASSQVLAGAYNEQFF.

CDR3 bases: TGCGCCAGCAGTCCGGAGGTAGGGAACACTGAAGCTTTCTTT. This translates into CASSPEVGNTEAFF. The J gene is TRBJ1-1, the V gene TRBV10-1, with D unresolved. There are 14 residues in the CDR3. V was shortened by 5 bases and J by 1 base, with 11 bases between the two germline ends. Germline CDR1 reads WNHNN; CDR2 reads SYGVQD (reference sequence).

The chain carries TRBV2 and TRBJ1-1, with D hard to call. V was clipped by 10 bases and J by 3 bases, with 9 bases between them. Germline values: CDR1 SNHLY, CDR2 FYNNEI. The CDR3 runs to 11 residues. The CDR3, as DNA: TGTGCCACGCGGGGTTACACTGAAGCTTTCTTT. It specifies CATRGYTEAFF. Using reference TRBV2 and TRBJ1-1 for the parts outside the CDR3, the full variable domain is EPEVTQTPSHQVTQMGQEVILRCVPISNHLYFYWYRQILGQKVEFLVSFYNNEISEKSEIFDDQFSVERPDGSNFTLKIRSTKLEDSAMYFCATRGYTEAFFGQGTRLTVV.

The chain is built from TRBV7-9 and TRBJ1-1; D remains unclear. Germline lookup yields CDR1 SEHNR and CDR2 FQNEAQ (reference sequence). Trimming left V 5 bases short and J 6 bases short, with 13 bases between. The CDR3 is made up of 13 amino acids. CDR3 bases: TGTGCCAGCAGCAGTAGGGCTTTAGCTGAAGCTTTCTTT. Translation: CASSSRALAEAFF.

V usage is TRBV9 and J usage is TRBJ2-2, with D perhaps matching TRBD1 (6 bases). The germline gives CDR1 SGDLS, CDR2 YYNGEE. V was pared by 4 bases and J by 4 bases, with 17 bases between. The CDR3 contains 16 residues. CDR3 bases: TGTGCCAGCAGCCTAGGCACAGGGACGCTCACCGGGGAGCTGTTTTTT. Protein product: CASSLGTGTLTGELFF.